This TCR beta chain was profiled in a study of blood T cells in healthy people across ages. A note on this clonotype: What it binds is unknown.

The CDR3 is made up of 16 amino acids. Study findings and constraints: Older individuals had lower TCR beta diversity per million T cells (the decline was roughly linear).

Using a J-beta primer mix together with a sample-barcoded 5' primer, a second PCR was run for 7 to 11 cycles. MiXCR was run by TCRdb on the 5' RACE reads, yielding one entry per CDR3 protein. The sample contains 910,000 or so distinct CDR3 sequences, just over 50% of which appear only once. The chain joins TRBV21-1 to TRBJ2-4; the D call TRBD2 from the table was never checked on the DNA. TRBV21-1 corresponds to a pseudogene. Sequencing used blood. The sequence came from an older woman in good health. The CDR3 here is CAIRPQGPNRKNIQYF. CDR3 nucleotides: TGTGCCATCCGACCTCAGGGCCCCAACCGCAAAAACATTCAGTACTTC.